This T cell receptor (beta chain) is drawn from a study of CD8 T cells in ankylosing spondylitis. Overall study findings and caveats: Blood from ankylosing spondylitis patients appeared to carry a characteristic roughly 8-variant TCR beta motif. Clones linked with disease were CD8+ and fairly uncommon in the peripheral blood. Within matched ankylosing spondylitis synovial fluid, disease-linked clones were reportedly significantly enriched. Past studies reported some motif variants in reactive arthritis synovial fluid and blood.

This clonotype was detected ten times or more. Its cognate antigen is unknown. This CDR3 is built from 15 residues. With 0 bases removed from V and 4 bases from J, the gap between germline ends came to 13 bases. CDR1 and CDR2 (germline): SGHRS, YFSETQ. Quantitative 5'-RACE was performed with molecular barcodes, and it yielded the TCR beta libraries. TCRdb redid the calling of the 5' RACE reads with MiXCR, one entry per CDR3 protein. The sample shows 450,000 to 550,000 distinct CDR3 sequences, 5.3% of them seen only once. The sequencing sample was made of blood, either unsorted or a sorted T cell fraction (not recorded which). This sequence joins TRBV5-1 and TRBJ1-2; no clear D. The receptor was isolated from a male donor with ankylosing spondylitis. The CDR3 protein is CASSLVQVGSYGYTF. DNA for the CDR3: TGCGCCAGCAGCTTGGTGCAGGTTGGGAGCTATGGCTACACCTTC.